The clone carrying this T cell receptor beta chain was detected ten times or more. What it recognizes is unknown. Between the trimmed V and J ends, which lost 8 bases and 1 base, there was a span of 11 bases. Germline V lookup: CDR1 SNHLY, CDR2 FYNNEI. The CDR3 extends over 13 amino acids. This sample is part of a study of T cells in Graves' hyperthyroidism and ophthalmopathy. Amplified TCR beta CDR3 regions came from RNA transcripts. TCR CDR3 underwent first-round RT-PCR with the HTBI primer set. TCRdb re-called the multiplex PCR reads with MiXCR, one entry per CDR3 protein. The sample holds hundreds of thousands of distinct CDR3 sequences, approximately 25% seen once. The study, taken as a whole, reports: The blood repertoire included most of the expanded thyroid clonotypes above 0.001.

Ophthalmopathy patients showed a Clinical Activity Score of at least 3, NOSPECS grade of at least 4 and duration under 3 months. Orbital computed tomography and thyroid ultrasound, together with serum TRAb and thyroxine and clinical symptoms, were used for diagnoses. The receptor was isolated from a woman between 25 and 40 years old with Graves' ophthalmopathy. The chain uses TRBV2 and TRBJ1-2; D gene uncertain. Sequences were obtained from blood. This chain's CDR3 is CASQHGDNYGYTF. CDR3 sequence (DNA): TGTGCCAGCCAGCATGGGGATAACTATGGCTACACCTTC.